The present T cell receptor beta chain was sequenced within a study of CD8+ T cells in alopecia areata. This clone has more than one count but fewer than ten. Germline and genes: mouse. The read ends 4 residues early relative to the CDR3; the germline J gene fills the gap. RNA extraction was followed by reverse transcription into cDNA, which acted as the sequencing template. The data were produced by immunoSEQ multiplex PCR, yet TCRdb's version contains in-frame clones alone and is incomplete. Recorded here are about 270,000 clones, none singletons. CDR1 and CDR2 from the germline V gene are LGHNA and YNLKQL (reference sequence). The CDR3 totals 15 residues. The sorting of pooled cutaneous lymph node cells relied on CD4, CD8alpha, NKG2D, NKG2ACE and other markers.

The receptor comes from a C3H/HeJ mouse with alopecia areata. The strain's MHC type: H2-k. The sample comprised CD4+ T cells sorted from a lymph node. This chain uses TRBV5 with TRBJ2-4; TRBD2 matches 8 bases. Partial CDR3 DNA: TGTGCCAGCAGCCAAGATCAACTGGGGGCCAAC. It is translated as CASSQDQLGAN. The full-length CDR3 reads as CASSQDQLGANTLYF.